Listed here are 13 T cell receptor beta chains from one sample, sequenced in a study of response to subunit inactivated influenza vaccine. TCRdb analysed the RT-PCR reads with MiXCR anew, one entry per CDR3 protein. The profile shows about 830,000 distinct CDR3 sequences, approximately 17% of them singletons. The input for sequencing was PBMCs from blood, taken roughly 5 days after vaccination. The receptors here all came from a man over 45 who received an inactivated influenza vaccine.

The chain joins TRBV20-1 to TRBJ2-7; D is unclear. The CDR3 is made up of 13 amino acids. The ends were cut back, 6 bases at V and 0 bases at J, with 12 bases in the middle. Germline V CDR1 and CDR2: DFQATT, SNEGSKA (reference sequence). The CDR3 reads CSAPGWASYEQYF. The CDR3 DNA is TGCAGTGCCCCCGGGTGGGCCTCCTACGAGCAGTACTTC.

The V call is TRBV18, the J call TRBJ2-5; the D gene is possibly TRBD2 (6 bases). V lost 0 bases and J lost 5, with 7 bases in between. CDR1 KGHSH and CDR2 LQKENI come from the germline V gene. The length of the CDR3 is 13 residues. The CDR3: CASSPPAGETQYF. DNA of the CDR3: TGTGCCAGCTCACCACCGGCGGGGGAGACCCAGTACTTC.

This clonotype has just a few counts. The chain links TRBV4-3 to TRBJ2-2; unclear D gene. The V end lost 0 bases, the J end lost 0 bases, and 8 bases lay between the germline ends. Per the germline V gene, CDR1 is LGHNA and CDR2 is YSLEER. CDR3 length: 16 amino acids. The CDR3 sequence: CASSQEPTSNTGELFF. CDR3 in DNA: TGCGCCAGCAGCCAAGAACCGACCTCGAACACCGGGGAGCTGTTTTTT.

The V gene is TRBV7-9, the J gene TRBJ2-5; D perhaps matches TRBD1 (5 bases). The CDR3 consists of 11 residues. Per the germline V gene, CDR1 is SEHNR and CDR2 is FQNEAQ (reference sequence). Between the trimmed V and J ends, which lost 7 bases and 6 bases, there was a span of 9 bases. CDR3 protein: CASTPGKTQYF. CDR3 DNA: TGTGCCAGCACCCCAGGGAAGACCCAGTACTTC.

The rearrangement links TRBV29-1 to TRBJ2-5; maybe TRBD2 (7 bases). Germline V lookup: CDR1 SQVTM, CDR2 ANQGSEA. The CDR3 has 14 amino acids. V lost 4 bases, J lost 5 bases, and 17 bases lay in between. DNA of the CDR3: TGCAGCGTTGGGGTTTGGGGGGGCTTGGAGACCCAGTACTTC. As protein: CSVGVWGGLETQYF. Variable domain in full (rest from reference TRBV29-1 and TRBJ2-5): SAVISQKPSRDICQRGTSLTIQCQVDSQVTMMFWYRQQPGQSLTLIATANQGSEATYESGFVIDKFPISRPNLTFSTLTVSNMSPEDSSIYLCSVGVWGGLETQYFGPGTRLLVL.

The chain uses TRBV18 and TRBJ2-3, with D possibly being TRBD2 (6 bases). The CDR3 is 16 residues long. The V and J ends lost 0 bases and 0 bases respectively, with 10 bases between them. In germline, CDR1 is KGHSH, CDR2 LQKENI. The DNA for the CDR3 is TGTGCCAGCTCACCACCGGGACTTATGAGCACAGATACGCAGTATTTT. As protein: CASSPPGLMSTDTQYF.

This clonotype showed up many times. The chain links TRBV6-2 or TRBV6-3 to TRBJ1-5; 8 positions agree with TRBD1. J lost 6 bases, V lost 2 bases, and 9 bases had no gene match. The germline V gene has CDR1 MNHEY and CDR2 SVGEGT. The CDR3 totals 16 residues. The CDR3 region has the DNA TGTGCCAGCAGTTACGGGGCAGGGGGCGGAGGTCAGCCCCAGCATTTT. It yields the protein CASSYGAGGGGQPQHF.

This chain joins TRBV28 and TRBJ2-3; D is perhaps TRBD1 (7 bases). Germline V lookup: CDR1 MDHEN, CDR2 SYDVKM. Trimming stripped 2 bases from V and 5 bases from J, with 11 bases between. The length of the CDR3 is 14 residues. The DNA of the CDR3 is TGTGCCAGCAGTTTAGCGGGACAGCAAGATACGCAGTATTTT. The encoded protein is CASSLAGQQDTQYF.

The chain carries TRBV5-1 and TRBJ2-3; 8 nucleotides line up with TRBD1. CDR3 length: 19 residues. CDR1 and CDR2 from the germline V gene are SGHRS and YFSETQ. V lost 4 bases to trimming and J lost 2 bases; unmatched junction nucleotides: 18. In nucleotides, the CDR3 is TGCGCCAGCAGCCCCGGGACAGGTCGAGGTCTCATTAACACAGATACGCAGTATTTT. It specifies CASSPGTGRGLINTDTQYF.

In its sample, this clonotype was seen a few times. This chain joins TRBV4-3 and TRBJ2-1; tentatively, D is TRBD2 (6 bases). CDR1 and CDR2 from the germline V gene are LGHNA and YSLEER. This CDR3 is 17 amino acids long. V lost 0 bases and J lost 3, with 15 bases in between. CDR3 loop: CASSQDGTRRDYNEQFF. The CDR3, as DNA: TGCGCCAGCAGCCAAGATGGAACTCGGCGGGACTACAATGAGCAGTTCTTC.

The V call is TRBV11-2, the J call TRBJ2-4, with 15 nucleotides matching TRBD2. The germline gives CDR1 SGHAT, CDR2 FQNNGV. Unmatched junction bases numbered 8, after V lost 5 bases and J lost 0 bases. The CDR3 has 19 amino acids. The CDR3 spells CASSPGTSGGTTAKNIQYF. The CDR3 nucleotides are TGTGCCAGCAGCCCCGGGACTAGCGGGGGGACAACAGCCAAAAACATTCAGTACTTC.

CDR3 bases: TGCGCCAGCAGCTTGGATGGGACTCGGAATGAGCAGTTCTTC. This sequence encodes CASSLDGTRNEQFF. This chain joins TRBV5-1 and TRBJ2-1; tentatively, D is TRBD2 (6 bases). V dropped 0 bases and J dropped 7 bases, with 11 bases sitting between them. Germline values: CDR1 SGHRS, CDR2 YFSETQ. The CDR3 consists of 14 residues.

The chain has TRBV6-2 or TRBV6-3 and TRBJ2-3; TRBD2 agrees at 10 bases. V shed 0 bases, J shed 1 base, and the junction held 10 bases outside the gene matches. Germline V gives CDR1 MNHEY, CDR2 SVGEGT. This CDR3 is built from 19 residues. Here the CDR3 DNA reads TGTGCCAGCAGTTACTCTCCCAGCGGGGGGGCCGAGGGCACAGATACGCAGTATTTT. Encoded protein: CASSYSPSGGAEGTDTQYF.